Listed below are T cell receptor beta chains from one sample, sequenced in a study of T cell repertoires in ileal Crohn's disease. The assay was immunoSEQ multiplex PCR, and TCRdb's table has in-frame clones only and misses some. The sample contains roughly 7,000 clones, nearly 85% of which appear only once. Sequencing was carried out using ileal tissue. The receptors shown here come from an adult with Crohn's disease. CDR3s leave out the opening cysteine and the closing phenylalanine or tryptophan.

v_gene | CDR3aa
TRBV5-3 | ARSVGTGSNQPQH
TRBV2 | ASRNFPRLAGLYEQY
TRBV7-9 | ASSLRGGGRNQPQH
TRBV19 | ASSRLPGQGRGDGYT
TRBV6-4 | ASSTGVGADTQY
TRBV7-6 | ASSPGTDTQY
TRBV28 | ASSSLGTGLRIQY
TRBV7-8 | ASSSYRSSTDTQY
TRBV5-4 | ASSLSGRASETQY
TRBV5-1 | ASSLDAERGLY
TRBV7-7 | ASSPSGNTGELF
TRBV6-5 | ASSYSNRVNTEAF
TRBV6-1 | ASSEVSSGSNEQY
TRBV4-1 | ASSQELAGGTGELF
TRBV11-2 | ASTAPGLAGRTGELF
TRBV27 | ASSTRGLPMRNEQF
TRBV2 | ASSEAWGQPRGYGYT
TRBV11-2 | ASSIGRTYNSPLH
TRBV7-6 | ASSLDAGWEQY
TRBV7-9 | ASSLGRQGLDEQY
TRBV5-1 | ASSTLAGVNEQF
TRBV5-4 | ASSFDFTNYNEQF
TRBV7-2 | ASSPRAINTEAF
TRBV10-2 | ASSFQESYNSPLH
TRBV5-4 | ASSFGLAGDYEQY
TRBV6-4 | ASSDSATGGYNEQF